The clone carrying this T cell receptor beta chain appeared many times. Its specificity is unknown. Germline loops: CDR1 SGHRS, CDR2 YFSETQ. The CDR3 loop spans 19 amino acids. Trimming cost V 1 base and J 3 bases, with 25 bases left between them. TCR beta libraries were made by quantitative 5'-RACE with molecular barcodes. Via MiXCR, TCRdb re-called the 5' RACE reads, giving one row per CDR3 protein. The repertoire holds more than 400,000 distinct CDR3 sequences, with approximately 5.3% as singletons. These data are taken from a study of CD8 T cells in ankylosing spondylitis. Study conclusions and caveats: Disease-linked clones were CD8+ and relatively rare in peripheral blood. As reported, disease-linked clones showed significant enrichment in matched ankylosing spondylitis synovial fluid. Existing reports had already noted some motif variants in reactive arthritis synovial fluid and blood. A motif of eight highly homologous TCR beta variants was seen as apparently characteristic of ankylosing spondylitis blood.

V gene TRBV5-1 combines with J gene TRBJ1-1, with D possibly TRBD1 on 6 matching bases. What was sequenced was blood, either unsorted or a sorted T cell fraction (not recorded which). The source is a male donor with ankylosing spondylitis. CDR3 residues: CASSLSSGGSGEGHTEAFF. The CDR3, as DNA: TGCGCCAGCAGCTTGTCTTCCGGGGGTTCAGGGGAAGGACACACTGAAGCTTTCTTT.